This T cell receptor (beta chain) appears in the sequencing data of a study of cytomegalovirus exposure and HLA in healthy donors. V lost 4 bases and J 4 bases, leaving 11 bases between the germline ends. This CDR3 spans 14 amino acids. Germline loops: CDR1 SGHDT, CDR2 YYEEEE. Points on this clone: Its target is not known.

Study findings and constraints: In presence/absence analyses, roughly uniform sequencing depth across donors was assumed. A further, later analysis showed that HLA-associated TCR beta chains (compared with equally common others) were more clonally expanded. In vitro assays verified that a few CMV-associated chains recognized CMV antigens specifically. Across donors, most TCRs were seen rarely, yet some public ones were widespread.

The PCR used 60 Vbeta and 13 Jbeta primers. Profiled with immunoSEQ multiplex PCR; TCRdb holds only in-frame clones, not every one. Found here are 100,000 or so clones, about 60% of them singletons; the top ten hold roughly 6%. Material: PBMCs. The V and J genes are TRBV5-6 and TRBJ1-4; D is ambiguous. The receptor was derived from a woman in her 30s in good health and CMV-seronegative. DNA for the CDR3: TGTGCCAGCAGCCGACTGCCTGGTAATGAAAAACTGTTTTTT. Residues: CASSRLPGNEKLFF.